This TCR beta chain was identified during a study of blood T cell repertoires in COVID-19. Methods used by the authors: Nucleated cell counts were estimated from reference gene primer amplification. Using immunoSEQ multiplex PCR, the repertoire was profiled, and TCRdb retains in-frame clones only, with some absent. V and J calls plus clone size are reproduced from that table; the DNA served to infer D and trimming. The sample consists of 60,000 to 65,000 clones, 75% to 85% of them appearing once. Those enrolled in Seattle joined during active infection and were followed longitudinally afterward. The CDR3 runs to 16 residues. The J segment lost 3 bases and the V segment lost 6 bases, leaving 7 bases of the junction unmatched.

Sequenced material: peripheral blood. This clonotype was obtained from a man aged 50 or older with COVID-19, enrolled during active disease. The rearrangement uses TRBV6-7 and TRBJ2-2, with TRBD2 matching over 10 bases. TRBV6-7 counts as an open reading frame of uncertain function. CDR3 nucleotides: TGTGCCAGCAGCTCAGGACTAGCGGCGGACACCGGGGAGCTGTTTTTT. Protein product: CASSSGLAADTGELFF.